This record looks at one T cell receptor beta chain sequence and its context. No antigen is known for it. This record comes from a study of response to subunit inactivated influenza vaccine. Each CDR3 protein gets one entry after TCRdb re-called the RT-PCR reads with MiXCR. The profile covers about 700,000 distinct CDR3 sequences, with 14% appearing a single time and around 6.5% taken by the ten largest. Findings of the study overall: It was suggested by the authors that few new T cells are recruited by each seasonal influenza vaccination.

This CDR3 is built from 16 residues. V was clipped by 3 bases and J by 8 bases; unmatched bases: 8. Germline-derived CDR1 and CDR2 are LGHNA and YSLEER. Sequences were derived from PBMCs from blood, sampled less than 15 days before vaccination. The TCR was taken from a man in his forties or fifties who received an inactivated influenza vaccine. V gene TRBV4-3 combines with J gene TRBJ2-2, with 11 bases fitting TRBD2. The CDR3 DNA reads as TGCGCCAGCAGCCACCTTAGCGGGGGGGCGGCTGGGGAGCTGTTTTTT. Translated: CASSHLSGGAAGELFF.